The clone carrying this T cell receptor (beta chain) was seen repeatedly, ten times or more. Its antigen is undetermined. Prepared TCR beta cDNA libraries contained unique molecular identifiers. With about 0.85 to 10 million T cells as the source, 400,000 to 550,000 cDNA molecules resulted. TCRdb called the PCR reads again in MiXCR, with one record for every CDR3 protein. Here the sample spans fewer than 900,000 distinct CDR3 sequences, 40% to 55% being singletons. Germline-derived CDR1 and CDR2 are DFQATT and SNEGSKA (reference sequence). This CDR3 has 15 residues. Trimming shortened V by 3 bases and J by 0 bases, and 15 bases separated the two germline ends. The data derive from a study of post-analysis software for immune sequencing data. Across the study: Several disease courses (relapsing-remitting, secondary progressive and progressive-relapsing) of multiple sclerosis were included.

Regarding the study as a whole: Comparison of patients with controls showed about 5 TRBV segments more frequent in patients, TRBV5-6, TRBV5-1 and TRBV20-1 among them. Strong same-batch co-clustering of samples appeared with F measure clustering. The normalized Chao1 diversity of multiple sclerosis patients was significantly lower than that of controls.

Sequences were obtained from blood. The source of this sequence is a girl aged 5-17 years with multiple sclerosis. The chain couples TRBV20-1 to TRBJ2-7, with D unresolved. This chain's CDR3 is CSASPEAGYSYEQYF. The CDR3 DNA reads as TGCAGTGCTAGCCCCGAGGCAGGATACTCCTACGAGCAGTACTTC.